The clone carrying this TCR beta chain was picked up a small number of times. Its antigen remains unknown. Every isolated RNA sample was fully reverse transcribed, so sequencing captured expressed TCRB transcripts. Clones were read by immunoSEQ multiplex PCR, and TCRdb kept only the in-frame ones, dropping some. This table holds roughly 350,000 clones, more than 9.5% found once. The data are from a study of beta chain features in type 1 diabetes. Notes on the study in general: Patients with type 1 diabetes showed fewer VDJ junction insertions and more deletions. The study left unresolved whether HLA type influences TCRB rearrangement.

Trimming cost V 5 bases and J 0 bases; bases outside gene matches: 4. The CDR3 length is 14 residues. Looked up from germline, CDR1 is SGHTA and CDR2 is FQGNSA. The sample was naive CD4+ T cells from blood. V gene TRBV7-2 combines with J gene TRBJ2-7; 7 positions match TRBD1. The receptor's source is a woman between 25 and 40 years old in good health. The CDR3 here is CASSTRQGSYEQYF. The DNA for the CDR3 is TGTGCCAGCAGCACCCGACAGGGCTCCTACGAGCAGTACTTC.